The 30 T cell receptor beta chains listed next were all sequenced from one sample in a study of Graves' ophthalmopathy and Graves' hyperthyroidism. RNA transcripts yielded amplified TCR beta CDR3 regions. HTBI-primed first-round RT-PCR preceded second-round multiplex PCR. One entry per CDR3 protein, called by TCRdb with MiXCR from the multiplex PCR reads. Among about 400,000 distinct CDR3 sequences, just over 15% were seen once, and the ten largest hold approximately 7%. Specimen: peripheral blood. The receptor source for this set is a woman between 18 and 30 years old with stable Graves' hyperthyroidism.

This clonotype came up many times. The chain combines TRBV7-2 with TRBJ1-2; D is undetermined. Germline V lookup: CDR1 SGHTA, CDR2 FQGNSA. There are 12 residues in the CDR3. V lost 4 bases and J lost 5, with 8 bases in between. The CDR3: CASSSQLYGYTF. CDR3 DNA sequence: TGTGCCAGCAGCTCCCAACTTTATGGCTACACCTTC.

This clonotype has a count of ten or more. The rearrangement links TRBV2 to TRBJ1-5; 7 nucleotides match TRBD1. V dropped 6 bases and J dropped 4; count of bases not matched to a gene: 6. The V gene's germline CDR1 is SNHLY and CDR2 FYNNEI. The CDR3 extends over 14 amino acids. The CDR3 protein is CASRWQGDNQPQHF. CDR3 in DNA: TGTGCCAGCAGGTGGCAGGGGGATAATCAGCCCCAGCATTTT.

This clonotype was detected ten times or more. The chain joins TRBV5-1 to TRBJ1-1; 10 nucleotides match TRBD1. The J segment lost 5 bases and the V segment lost 1 base, leaving 8 bases of the junction unmatched. This CDR3 is 16 amino acids long. The V gene's germline CDR1 is SGHRS and CDR2 YFSETQ. The CDR3 sequence is CASSLNVRDRGTEAFF. The CDR3, as DNA: TGCGCCAGCAGCTTGAATGTGCGGGACAGGGGAACTGAAGCTTTCTTT.

The chain couples TRBV25-1 to TRBJ1-1; D possibly corresponds to TRBD1 (5 bases). The CDR3 consists of 13 residues. Per germline, CDR1 MGHDK and CDR2 SYGVNS. V lost 2 bases to trimming and J lost 6 bases, with 10 bases between them. CDR3 protein: CASSETVGAEAFF. For the CDR3, the DNA is TGTGCCAGCAGTGAAACAGTAGGGGCTGAAGCTTTCTTT.

This clonotype appeared a few times. This chain uses TRBV6-1 with TRBJ2-7; D is perhaps TRBD1 (7 bases). The V end was cut by 6 bases, the J end by 3 bases, with 12 bases between. From germline, CDR1 is MNHNS and CDR2 SASEGT. The CDR3 extends over 13 amino acids. The CDR3 DNA follows: TGTGCCAGCAGAGGCGGGACAGACTACGAGCAGTACTTC. Protein product: CASRGGTDYEQYF.

Worth noting for this clonotype: The junction departs from germline at one end; a sequencing error may be responsible. CDR3 bases: TGTGCCAGCAGTTACTCTGAAGGGACCGAAGCTCTCTTT. Protein product: CASSYSEGTEALF. This rearrangement joins TRBV6-2 or TRBV6-3 to TRBJ1-1; tentatively, D is TRBD1 (5 bases). Germline V gene lookup returns CDR1 MNHEY and CDR2 SVGEGT. The CDR3 extends over 13 amino acids.

This clonotype has a count of ten or more. The V gene is TRBV5-6, the J gene TRBJ1-3; no firm D call. Germline values: CDR1 SGHDT, CDR2 YYEEEE. CDR3 size: 15 residues. The ends were cut back, 4 bases at V and 2 bases at J, with 13 bases in the middle. CDR3 residues: CASSAGSFTGNTIYF. The CDR3 nucleotides read TGTGCCAGCAGCGCCGGATCCTTCACTGGAAACACCATATATTTT.

This rearrangement joins TRBV7-9 to TRBJ1-1, with D possibly TRBD1 on 5 matching bases. The germline V gene has CDR1 SEHNR and CDR2 FQNEAQ (reference sequence). The CDR3 contains 14 residues. The V gene lost 8 bases and the J gene lost 2 bases, with 15 bases spanning the gap. In DNA, the CDR3 is TGTGCCAGCTTCGAAGGCAGGGCCAACACTGAAGCTTTCTTT. This encodes CASFEGRANTEAFF.

This clonotype was recorded many times. The rearrangement links TRBV6-1 to TRBJ2-7; perhaps TRBD2 as D (5 bases). V lost 6 bases, J lost 2 bases, and 14 bases lay in between. CDR1 and CDR2 (germline): MNHNS, SASEGT. This CDR3 is built from 14 residues. CDR3 sequence (DNA): TGTGCCAGCAGGGTCTACGGGGAGACCTACGAGCAGTACTTC. Translation: CASRVYGETYEQYF.

The V gene is TRBV12-3 or TRBV12-4, the J gene TRBJ1-1; 7 bases map to TRBD1. The V segment lost 0 bases and the J segment 9 bases; nucleotides outside the gene matches: 4. This CDR3 contains 13 residues. In DNA, the CDR3 is TGTGCCAGCAGTTTAGCCCGGGACAGTCAAGCTTTCTTT. It encodes CASSLARDSQAFF.

This clonotype was counted between two and nine times. V and J are TRBV7-9 and TRBJ1-1; no definite D call. The germline CDR1 and CDR2 sequences are SEHNR and FQNEAQ (reference sequence). The CDR3 has 11 amino acids. Trimming took off 1 base at V and 8 bases at J, with 5 bases between the two ends. The CDR3 sequence: CASSLGKEAFF. CDR3 nucleotide sequence: TGTGCCAGCAGCTTAGGAAAAGAAGCTTTCTTT.

This clonotype was counted ten times or more. The chain has TRBV12-3 or TRBV12-4 and TRBJ2-2; the match to TRBD1 covers 10 bases. Germline trimming cut 5 bases from V and 4 bases from J; bases unmatched to any gene: 4. This CDR3 comprises 15 residues. The CDR3 region is CASSPGQGTTGELFF. DNA of the CDR3: TGTGCCAGCAGTCCGGGACAGGGGACCACCGGGGAGCTGTTTTTT.

This clonotype has ten or more counts. The V gene is TRBV12-3 or TRBV12-4, the J gene TRBJ2-5; the D gene is possibly TRBD2 (5 bases). This CDR3 has 13 residues. V lost 6 bases and J 1 base, leaving 9 bases between the germline ends. The CDR3, as DNA: TGTGCCAGCAGCTCGGACTCCCAAGAGACCCAGTACTTC. Protein product: CASSSDSQETQYF.

On this clonotype: One junction end disagrees with the germline gene, perhaps due to a read error. The gene calls are TRBV6-1 and TRBJ1-3; 8 nucleotides align to TRBD1. Germline CDR1 and CDR2: MNHNS and SASEGT. This CDR3 has 13 residues. This CDR3 reads CASITGGGNTIWF. The CDR3 nucleotides read TGTGCCAGCATCACAGGGGGTGGAAACACCATATGGTTT.

Worth noting for this clonotype: A read error is likely, as this CDR3 ends without the conserved phenylalanine or tryptophan. The DNA is omitted, as the CDR3 cannot be located on it reliably, and the CDR3 follows TCRdb's listing. The chain has TRBV11-2 and TRBJ2-5; the DNA was not used to check the table's D call, TRBD1. Germline V gives CDR1 SGHAT, CDR2 FQNNGV. The CDR3 is 9 residues long, counting both termini. CDR3: CASSSPRTA.

Many counts were recorded for this clonotype. This sequence joins TRBV6-2 or TRBV6-3 and TRBJ1-5; D gene unclear. Germline V lookup: CDR1 MNHEY, CDR2 SVGEGT. V was shortened by 2 bases and J by 0 bases, with 11 bases between the two germline ends. CDR3 length equals 16 residues. The CDR3 DNA reads TGTGCCAGCAGTTACCTTCGTCGAAATAGCAATCAGCCCCAGCATTTT. Translated, it gives CASSYLRRNSNQPQHF.

There are many counts of this clonotype. The chain links TRBV28 to TRBJ1-2; 11 bases map to TRBD1. The CDR3 length is 15 residues. Germline lookup yields CDR1 MDHEN and CDR2 SYDVKM. The junction had 11 bases not matched to a gene; V was cut back by 9 bases and J by 5 bases. The CDR3 reads CASKLPGTGGYGYTF. CDR3 sequence (DNA): TGTGCCAGTAAACTTCCCGGGACAGGGGGATATGGCTACACCTTC.

This clonotype was detected only a few times. The V and J genes are TRBV29-1 and TRBJ2-7; TRBD1 aligns across 8 bases. The CDR3 is 14 residues long. Losses at the gene ends were 3 bases for V and 2 bases for J; bases not matched to a gene: 6. From germline, CDR1 is SQVTM and CDR2 ANQGSEA. As DNA, the CDR3 is TGCAGCGTTGAGGGGTACAGGGGGGCCTACGAGCAGTACTTC. Its protein product is CSVEGYRGAYEQYF.

The V call is TRBV15, the J call TRBJ1-5; 7 nucleotides align to TRBD1. Unmatched junction bases numbered 8, after V lost 7 bases and J lost 2 bases. The germline V gene encodes CDR1 LNHNV and CDR2 YYDKDF (reference sequence). This CDR3 spans 15 amino acids. The CDR3 loop is CATTTGEGGNQPQHF. The CDR3 DNA is TGTGCCACCACCACAGGGGAGGGTGGCAATCAGCCCCAGCATTTT.

The V gene is TRBV19, the J gene TRBJ1-5, with D uncertain. Germline CDR1 reads LNHDA; CDR2 reads SQIVND (reference sequence). V was clipped by 5 bases and J by 1 base, with 12 bases between them. This CDR3 is 15 amino acids long. For the CDR3, the DNA is TGTGCCAGTAGTCCCCCTCGACTAAGCAATCAGCCCCAGCATTTT. This translates into CASSPPRLSNQPQHF.

This clonotype came up many times. V usage is TRBV29-1 and J usage is TRBJ1-2; tentatively, D is TRBD1 (6 bases). V was clipped by 1 base and J by 3 bases, with 9 bases between them. The CDR3 extends over 13 amino acids. Germline CDR1 and CDR2: SQVTM and ANQGSEA. The CDR3 coding sequence is TGCAGCGTTGAAGTTAACAGGGACTATGGCTACACCTTC. Translating gives CSVEVNRDYGYTF.

This clonotype was detected a few times. This chain links TRBV11-2 with TRBJ2-2; 13 bases map to TRBD2. Germline CDR1 is SGHAT and CDR2 is FQNNGV. V lost 6 bases and J lost 2; bases outside the gene matches: 6. The CDR3 is made up of 17 amino acids. This chain's CDR3 is CASRLLAGGPNTGELFF. The CDR3 DNA sequence: TGTGCCAGCAGGCTACTAGCGGGGGGGCCCAACACCGGGGAGCTGTTTTTT.

This clonotype has ten or more counts. This chain connects TRBV6-1 to TRBJ1-6, with D maybe TRBD1 (5 bases). V gave up 8 bases and J gave up 7 bases, with 21 bases separating them. CDR3 length equals 16 residues. Germline CDR1 is MNHNS and CDR2 is SASEGT. The CDR3 region is CASRQTTGQPNSPLHF. CDR3 nucleotide sequence: TGTGCCAGCCGTCAGACCACGGGGCAGCCCAATTCACCCCTCCACTTT.

With respect to this clonotype: Just one base apart from a much larger clone, this may be a read error. The CDR3 does not end in the conserved phenylalanine or tryptophan, so this is likely a read error. CDR3: CASFQQGRYGYTV. CDR3 nucleotide sequence: TGTGCCAGCTTCCAACAGGGGAGGTATGGCTACACCGTC. The gene calls are TRBV19 and TRBJ1-2; TRBD1 matches at 7 bases. After removal of 9 bases from V and 5 bases from J, the junction contained 9 bases not matched to a gene. The CDR3 has 13 residues. CDR1 LNHDA and CDR2 SQIVND come from the germline V gene (reference sequence).

This clonotype was detected many times. The chain couples TRBV6-1 to TRBJ2-6, with a weak D call TRBD1 (5 bases). CDR3 length equals 17 residues. Germline-derived CDR1 and CDR2 are MNHNS and SASEGT. Trimming shortened V by 5 bases and J by 0 bases, and 14 bases separated the two germline ends. In DNA form, the CDR3 reads TGTGCCAGCAGTCTTAGCAGGGCCCTCTCTGGGGCCAACGTCCTGACTTTC. This codes for CASSLSRALSGANVLTF.

For this clonotype: An end of the junction does not agree with germline; a read error may underlie this. The chain uses TRBV7-3 and TRBJ2-5; D ambiguous. Germline CDR1 SGHTA, CDR2 FQGTGA. The CDR3 is made up of 13 amino acids. DNA of the CDR3: TGTGCCAGCAGTACGAGGACCCAAAAGACCCAGTACTTC. This encodes CASSTRTQKTQYF. Complete variable domain (other parts from reference TRBV7-3 and TRBJ2-5): GAGVSQTPSNKVTEKGKYVELRCDPISGHTALYWYRQSLGQGPEFLIYFQGTGAADDSGLPNDRFFAVRPEGSVSTLKIQRTERGDSAVYLCASSTRTQKTQYFGPGTRLLVL.

This clonotype was seen repeatedly, ten times or more. This chain joins TRBV12-3 or TRBV12-4 and TRBJ1-2; the D gene is possibly TRBD1 (5 bases). Trimming removed 4 bases at V and 2 bases at J, with 8 bases between. The CDR3 has 13 residues. The DNA for the CDR3 is TGTGCCAGCAGTTCGGCAGGGAACTATGGCTACACCTTC. It specifies CASSSAGNYGYTF.

This chain joins TRBV5-4 and TRBJ2-7; D is perhaps TRBD1 (6 bases). This CDR3 is built from 14 residues. Germline V gene data show CDR1 as SGHNT and CDR2 as YYREEE (reference sequence). Trimming removed 2 bases from V and 4 bases from J, with 13 bases in between. The CDR3, as DNA: TGTGCCAGCAGCTTTAACCCGACAGGTTACGAGCAGTACTTC. Its translation is CASSFNPTGYEQYF. Together with reference TRBV5-4 and TRBJ2-7, the CDR3 gives the full variable domain: ETGVTQSPTHLIKTRGQQVTLRCSSQSGHNTVSWYQQALGQGPQFIFQYYREEENGRGNFPPRFSGLQFPNYSSELNVNALELDDSALYLCASSFNPTGYEQYFGPGTRLTVT.

This rearrangement joins TRBV6-5 to TRBJ2-2; D possibly corresponds to TRBD2 (5 bases). Trimming stripped 3 bases from V and 7 bases from J, with 9 bases between. The CDR3 consists of 13 residues. From germline, CDR1 is MNHEY and CDR2 SVGAGI. The CDR3: CASSYGEGGELFF. The CDR3 DNA is TGTGCCAGCAGTTATGGTGAGGGCGGGGAGCTGTTTTTT.

At least ten counts were recorded for this clonotype. This chain joins TRBV7-9 and TRBJ2-5, with a possible D match to TRBD1 (6 bases). The germline CDR1 and CDR2 sequences are SEHNR and FQNEAQ (reference sequence). This CDR3 has 14 residues. V was pared by 1 base and J by 5 bases, with 11 bases between. The chain's CDR3 is CASSLDAGEETQYF. As DNA, the CDR3 is TGTGCCAGCAGCTTAGACGCAGGGGAGGAGACCCAGTACTTC.